This TCR beta chain originates from a study of cytomegalovirus exposure and HLA in healthy donors. Overall study findings and caveats: Relative to equally common others, HLA-associated TCR beta chains showed greater clonal expansion in a later analysis. A later analysis reportedly found fewer N-insertions in an Asian-associated ancestry cluster than the approximately 700-donor mean. As a later analysis showed, a missense DCLRE1C variant was linked to trimming of TCR beta V- and J-genes.

Details on this clone: Its specificity is not known.

The primer mix had 60 Vbeta and 13 Jbeta primers. The table came from immunoSEQ multiplex PCR; TCRdb's copy has only in-frame clones and leaves some out. The repertoire has 190,000 or so clones, 79% of them found once; the top ten carry 1.5%. The ends were cut back, 6 bases at V and 1 base at J, with 10 bases in the middle. The germline gives CDR1 SGHRS, CDR2 YFSETQ. There are 13 residues in the CDR3. Donors were nominally healthy when sampled, though unrecorded immune exposures were likely. This sequence originates from a girl aged 10 to 17 in good health and CMV-seropositive. The chain uses TRBV5-1 and TRBJ1-2; a weak D match, TRBD1 (5 bases). The sample consisted of PBMCs. The CDR3 DNA reads TGCGCCAGCAAGATCGACAGTAACTATGGCTACACCTTC. Translation: CASKIDSNYGYTF. The variable domain in full, completed from reference TRBV5-1 and TRBJ1-2, reads KAGVTQTPRYLIKTRGQQVTLSCSPISGHRSVSWYQQTPGQGLQFLFEYFSETQRNKGNFPGRFSGRQFSNSRSEMNVSTLELGDSALYLCASKIDSNYGYTFGSGTRLTVV.